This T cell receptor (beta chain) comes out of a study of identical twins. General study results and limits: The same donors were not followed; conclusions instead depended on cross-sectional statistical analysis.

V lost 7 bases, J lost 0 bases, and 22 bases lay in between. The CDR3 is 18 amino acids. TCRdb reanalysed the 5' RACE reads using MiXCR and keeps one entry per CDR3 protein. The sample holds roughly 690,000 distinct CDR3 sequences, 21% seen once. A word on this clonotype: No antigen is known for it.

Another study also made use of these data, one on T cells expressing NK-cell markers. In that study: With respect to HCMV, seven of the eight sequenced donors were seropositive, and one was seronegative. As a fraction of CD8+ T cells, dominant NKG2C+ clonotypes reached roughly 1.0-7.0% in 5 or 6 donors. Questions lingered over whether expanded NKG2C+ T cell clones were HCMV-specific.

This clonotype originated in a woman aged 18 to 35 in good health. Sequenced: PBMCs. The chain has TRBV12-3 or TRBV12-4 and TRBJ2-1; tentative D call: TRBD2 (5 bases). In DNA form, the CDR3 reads TGTGCCAGCACCCAATACCGCGGTAGCGCATTCTCCTACAATGAGCAGTTCTTC. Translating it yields CASTQYRGSAFSYNEQFF.